This T cell receptor (beta chain) was captured in a study of blood T cells in healthy people across ages. For the second PCR, which ran for about 7 to 11 cycles, a sample-barcoded 5' primer and a J-beta primer mix were used. Via MiXCR, TCRdb re-called the 5' RACE reads, giving one row per CDR3 protein. The sample carries some 1,800,000 distinct CDR3 sequences, about 39% recorded once. This clonotype was detected ten times or more. The antigen is undetermined. V was cut by 8 bases and J by 0 bases, with 10 bases left in between. In germline, CDR1 is MDHEN, CDR2 SYDVKM. The CDR3 is 13 amino acids. Whole-study findings and limits: Naive T cell percentage and TCR beta diversity correlated strongly. Per million T cells, the diversity of TCR beta decreased roughly linearly as age advanced. CMV status of donors was not determined, possibly confounding expanded clonotype changes.

This chain uses TRBV28 with TRBJ1-2; D is undetermined. The TCR comes from a human donor in good health. Sequences were obtained from blood. The DNA of the CDR3 is TGTGCCAGCTCACCACCCTCTAACTATGGCTACACCTTC. Translating it yields CASSPPSNYGYTF.